This T cell receptor beta chain was captured in a study of blood T cell repertoires in COVID-19. About the research overall: Researchers got acute and convalescent COVID-19 samples from the United States, Italy and Spain. PBMCs, B-cell-depleted T cells, or T cells were the source of the cDNA or gDNA that made up the material.

Per germline, CDR1 LGHNA and CDR2 YNFKEQ. The CDR3 runs 15 residues. V shed 5 bases and J 1 base; nucleotides not matched to a gene: 4. Per the study methods: Amplification with reference gene primers provided the estimates of nucleated cell counts. TCRdb's table, derived via immunoSEQ multiplex PCR, lists solely in-frame clones and lacks some. V, J and clone size were drawn from that table, and D and trimming were deduced from the DNA. Here the sample spans hundreds of thousands of clones, around 87% being singletons. The TCR was taken from a woman between 50 and 59 years old who had recovered from COVID-19. The chain is built from TRBV4-2 and TRBJ2-2, with 7 bases fitting TRBD1. Sequenced material: peripheral blood. The CDR3 sequence is CASSTGTVNTGELFF. The CDR3 DNA follows: TGTGCCAGCAGCACCGGGACAGTGAACACCGGGGAGCTGTTTTTT.